A selection of T cell receptor beta chains follows, all from one sample in a study of CD8 T cells in ankylosing spondylitis. TCRdb reprocessed the 5' RACE reads with MiXCR, giving one entry per CDR3 protein. In the table there are around 210,000 distinct CDR3 sequences, around 8% of which are singletons. The specimen was blood, either unsorted or a sorted T cell fraction (not recorded which). The origin of the receptors is a female donor with ankylosing spondylitis or in good health (not recorded which). Each CDR3 is given with its conserved first and last residue. D genes are given only for firm matches. Clone size, where shown, is once, few, many, or a class for clones that have expanded.

v_gene	j_gene	d_gene	abundance	CDR3nt	CDR3aa
TRBV7-8	TRBJ2-1	TRBD2	NA	TGTGCCAGCAGCTTTCCTAGCGGGAGGGCTGTCGTCGGCAATGAGCAGTTCTTC	CASSFPSGRAVVGNEQFF
TRBV12-5	TRBJ1-1	NA	many	TGTGCTAGTGGTTTGGTTCCGGGCGGCACTGAAGCTTTCTTT	CASGLVPGGTEAFF
TRBV20-1	TRBJ1-2	NA	many	TGCAGTGCTAGAGATCCGGAGAAGGCCGATGGCTACACCTTC	CSARDPEKADGYTF
TRBV7-2	TRBJ2-7	NA	many	TGTGCCAGCAGCTTTAACCGGGACTCGTCCTACGAGCAGTACTTC	CASSFNRDSSYEQYF
TRBV19	TRBJ1-2	NA	many	TGTGCCAATCAGGACCGGGCTCACTATGGCTACACCTTC	CANQDRAHYGYTF
TRBV9	TRBJ2-1	NA	many	TGTGCCAGCAGCGTAAGAGAGGCTCCACCAGTGGGAGAGCAGTTCTTC	CASSVREAPPVGEQFF
TRBV20-1	TRBJ2-1	NA	many	TGCAGTGGGACGGGACGAGTGCATGAGCAGTTCTTC	CSGTGRVHEQFF
TRBV7-2	TRBJ1-2	NA	few	TGTGCCAGCAGCCCTGGGACCGCAAGAGGCTATGGCTACACCTTC	CASSPGTARGYGYTF
TRBV7-3	TRBJ1-3	NA	many	TGTGCCAGCAGCATAACGGGGTCTGGAAACACCATATATTTT	CASSITGSGNTIYF
TRBV28	TRBJ2-1	NA	many	TGTGCCACCCTTAGCGGTAGCTCCTACAATGAGCAGTTCTTC	CATLSGSSYNEQFF
TRBV4-3	TRBJ1-3	NA	many	TGCGCCAGCAGCCAATCGACAGCCTCTGGAAACACCATATATTTT	CASSQSTASGNTIYF
TRBV20-1	TRBJ1-1	NA	many	TGCAGTGCTCCTGGACAGCCGAACACTGAAGCTTTCTTT	CSAPGQPNTEAFF
TRBV6-1	TRBJ2-2	TRBD1	many	TGTGCCATACGACAGGGGGGTACCGGGGAGCTGTTTTTT	CAIRQGGTGELFF
TRBV11-2	TRBJ2-1	TRBD1	many	TGTGCCAGCTGTTCGGACAGGGGGTCCTACAATGAGCAGTTCTTC	CASCSDRGSYNEQFF